This entry concerns a single T cell receptor beta chain. CDR3 length equals 13 residues. The J segment lost 3 bases and the V segment lost 4 bases, leaving 3 bases of the junction unmatched. CDR1 is MNHNY and CDR2 is SVGAGI in the germline V gene (reference sequence). Original processing methods: How many nucleated cells were present was estimated from reference gene primer amplification. Libraries were prepared by immunoSEQ multiplex PCR; TCRdb keeps only in-frame clonotypes and omits some of them. From that table come the V and J calls and clone size; the DNA was used to work out D and trimming. This table has 250,000 or so clones, roughly four fifths appearing once. The data originate from a study of blood T cell repertoires in COVID-19. Study-wide context: COVID-19 samples from acute and convalescent phases originated in the United States, Italy and Spain. The cDNA or gDNA used as material had been derived from T cells, B-cell-depleted T cells, or PBMCs.

The sequence came from a woman aged 65 to 85 with acute or convalescent COVID-19. The gene calls are TRBV6-6 and TRBJ2-7, with TRBD1 matching over 7 bases. The sample was peripheral blood. For the CDR3, the DNA is TGTGCCAGCAGTTCGCAGGGGGTCTACGAGCAGTACTTC. Protein sequence: CASSSQGVYEQYF.